The entry below describes one T cell receptor beta chain. Original analysis: Reference gene primer amplification in the assay estimated nucleated cell counts. Sequencing was performed with immunoSEQ multiplex PCR; in TCRdb, only in-frame clones are kept and a portion is missing. V and J calls and clone size are copied from that table; D and trimming were computed from the DNA. The sample shows some 150,000 clones, approximately 78% of them seen only once. The record originates from a study of blood T cell repertoires in COVID-19. Study summary: Samples came from the United States, Italy and Spain, spanning acute and convalescent COVID-19.

The CDR3 covers 14 residues. J was trimmed by 8 bases and V by 6 bases; bases with no gene match: 7. Looked up from germline, CDR1 is MDHEN and CDR2 is SYDVKM. The receptor comes from a woman aged 80 or over with acute or convalescent COVID-19. Sample: peripheral blood. The chain employs TRBV28 and TRBJ1-4, with TRBD1 matching over 9 bases. CDR3 protein: CASRTDRGGEKLFF. The CDR3 DNA follows: TGTGCCAGCAGGACGGACAGGGGAGGGGAAAAACTGTTTTTT.